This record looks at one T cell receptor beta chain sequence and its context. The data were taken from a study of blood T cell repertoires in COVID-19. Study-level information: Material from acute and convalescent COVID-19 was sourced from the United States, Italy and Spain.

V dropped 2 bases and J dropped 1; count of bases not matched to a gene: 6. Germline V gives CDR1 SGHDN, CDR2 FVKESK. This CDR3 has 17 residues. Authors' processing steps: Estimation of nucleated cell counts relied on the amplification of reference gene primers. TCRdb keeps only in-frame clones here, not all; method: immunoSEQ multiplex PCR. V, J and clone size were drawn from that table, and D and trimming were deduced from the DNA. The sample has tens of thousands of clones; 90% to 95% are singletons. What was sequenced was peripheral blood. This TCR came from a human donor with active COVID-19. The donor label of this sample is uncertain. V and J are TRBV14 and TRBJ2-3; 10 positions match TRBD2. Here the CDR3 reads CASSQPWGTSGTDTQYF. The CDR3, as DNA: TGTGCCAGCAGCCAACCCTGGGGGACTAGCGGCACAGATACGCAGTATTTT.